The 30 T cell receptor beta chains given below trace back to one sample, sequenced in a study of beta chain features in type 1 diabetes. Study-wide results and caveats: There was a moderate but significant shortening of TCRB CDR3s in all four CD4+ subsets of Type 1 diabetes patients.

These TCRs' antigens remain unknown. All of the isolated RNA was reverse transcribed, so expressed TCRB transcripts were sequenced. Sequencing used immunoSEQ multiplex PCR; TCRdb keeps in-frame clones, though not all of them. The sample lists 150,000 to 200,000 clones; approximately 8.1% were seen once. The sequencing sample was made of central memory CD4+ T cells from blood. The source is a woman aged 40 to 49 with type 1 diabetes.

The chain uses TRBV4-2 and TRBJ2-1; D is perhaps TRBD1 (5 bases). This CDR3 is built from 17 residues. Trimming removed 2 bases at V and 0 bases at J, with 14 bases between. Per germline, CDR1 LGHNA and CDR2 YNFKEQ. The CDR3 is CASSQSRSQGSYNEQFF. The CDR3 nucleotides read TGTGCCAGCAGCCAATCCCGTTCGCAGGGCTCCTACAATGAGCAGTTCTTC.

This clone was counted a few times. The rearrangement uses TRBV18 and TRBJ2-1; no clear D gene. The CDR3 loop spans 13 amino acids. The germline V and J ends were trimmed by 3 bases and 3 bases, with 6 bases remaining between them. CDR1 KGHSH and CDR2 LQKENI come from the germline V gene. The CDR3 sequence is CASSPGNYNEQFF. Written as DNA, the CDR3 is TGTGCCAGCTCACCTGGCAACTACAATGAGCAGTTCTTC.

This sequence joins TRBV9 and TRBJ1-6, with 7 bases that match TRBD1. Germline-derived CDR1 and CDR2 are SGDLS and YYNGEE. After removal of 0 bases from V and 12 bases from J, the junction contained 12 bases not matched to a gene. This CDR3 is 16 amino acids long. CDR3 sequence reads: CASSVGQGPQVGPLHF. The CDR3 DNA reads as TGTGCCAGCAGCGTAGGACAGGGCCCACAGGTGGGACCCCTCCACTTT.

The V gene is TRBV6-6, the J gene TRBJ2-1; 9 bases agree with TRBD2. V trimming: 0 bases; J trimming: 4 bases; junction bases outside the gene matches: 4. This CDR3 contains 16 residues. The germline gives CDR1 MNHNY, CDR2 SVGAGI (reference sequence). CDR3 in amino acids: CASSYSGLAPYNEQFF. The CDR3 DNA reads as TGTGCCAGCAGTTACTCCGGACTAGCGCCTTACAATGAGCAGTTCTTC.

V gene TRBV5-4 combines with J gene TRBJ1-3, with D possibly matching TRBD1 (5 bases). The CDR3 totals 15 residues. Germline-derived CDR1 and CDR2 are SGHNT and YYREEE (reference sequence). V lost 0 bases, J lost 2 bases, and 9 bases lay in between. CDR3 amino acids: CASSLGRGAGNTIYF. The CDR3 nucleotides read TGTGCCAGCAGCTTGGGGAGGGGCGCTGGAAACACCATATATTTT.

Only a few counts were recorded for this clone. The chain employs TRBV5-4 and TRBJ2-7, with a possible D match to TRBD2 (5 bases). The CDR3 is made up of 12 amino acids. V lost 5 bases and J lost 5, with 11 bases in between. The V gene's germline CDR1 is SGHNT and CDR2 YYREEE (reference sequence). CDR3 sequence reads: CASSKIGDEQYF. The CDR3 coding sequence is TGTGCCAGCAGTAAAATCGGGGACGAGCAGTACTTC.

The gene calls are TRBV7-9 and TRBJ2-5; 7 bases align to TRBD1. The J segment lost 0 bases and the V segment lost 5 bases, leaving 6 bases of the junction unmatched. Germline CDR1 SEHNR, CDR2 FQNEAQ (reference sequence). CDR3 length: 15 residues. In nucleotides, the CDR3 is TGTGCCAGCAGCCGCCATGGACAGGACCAAGAGACCCAGTACTTC. The encoded protein is CASSRHGQDQETQYF.

The chain joins TRBV28 to TRBJ2-1; TRBD2 agrees at 8 bases. This CDR3 comprises 16 residues. Germline CDR1 reads MDHEN; CDR2 reads SYDVKM. V lost 7 bases, J lost 2 bases, and 10 bases stayed unmatched. CDR3 nucleotides: TGTGCCAGCACCCTCGGCGGGGGGCGACCCTACAATGAGCAGTTCTTC. This translates into CASTLGGGRPYNEQFF.

The chain couples TRBV6-5 to TRBJ2-5, with 7 positions matching TRBD1. The V gene's germline CDR1 is MNHEY and CDR2 SVGAGI. V was clipped by 0 bases and J by 2 bases; unmatched bases: 6. The length of the CDR3 is 16 residues. CDR3 sequence reads: CASSYSNTQGQETQYF. CDR3 nucleotides: TGTGCCAGCAGTTACTCGAACACACAGGGGCAAGAGACCCAGTACTTC.

The chain couples TRBV7-6 to TRBJ2-7, with a possible D match to TRBD2 (6 bases). Trimming took 3 bases from V and 3 from J, leaving 12 bases between them. In germline, CDR1 is SGHVS, CDR2 FNYEAQ. The CDR3 has 14 residues. CDR3 bases: TGTGCCAGCAGCTTTGCGGGGATCGGCTACGAGCAGTACTTC. Encoded protein: CASSFAGIGYEQYF. Variable domain in full (rest from reference TRBV7-6 and TRBJ2-7): GAGVSQSPRYKVTKRGQDVALRCDPISGHVSLYWYRQALGQGPEFLTYFNYEAQQDKSGLPNDRFSAERPEGSISTLTIQRTEQRDSAMYRCASSFAGIGYEQYFGPGTRLTVT.

The chain employs TRBV30 and TRBJ1-3; TRBD1 matches 7 bases. The CDR3 is 12 amino acids. Germline V lookup: CDR1 GTSNPN, CDR2 SVGIG (reference sequence). In nucleotides, the CDR3 is TGTGCTAGGGACAGCTCTGGAAACACCATATATTTT. Translated: CARDSSGNTIYF.

This clone was detected only a few times. The chain combines TRBV5-1 with TRBJ2-3; no firm D call. The ends were cut back, 2 bases at V and 0 bases at J, with 13 bases in the middle. Germline V CDR1 and CDR2: SGHRS, YFSETQ. CDR3 size: 16 residues. DNA of the CDR3: TGCGCCAGCAGCTTCGGTCTCTTGTCTAGCACAGATACGCAGTATTTT. Amino acids: CASSFGLLSSTDTQYF.

This chain joins TRBV7-2 and TRBJ1-2, with D perhaps TRBD1 (5 bases). Germline loops: CDR1 SGHTA, CDR2 FQGNSA. The CDR3 has 14 amino acids. The ends were cut back, 5 bases at V and 4 bases at J, with 14 bases in the middle. The CDR3 region has the DNA TGTGCCAGCAGCCCCCAGGGAGGCCCCTATGGCTACACCTTC. Its protein is CASSPQGGPYGYTF.

V and J are TRBV9 and TRBJ1-2; TRBD1 matches 10 bases. This CDR3 comprises 15 residues. Germline values: CDR1 SGDLS, CDR2 YYNGEE. The junction had 5 bases not matched to a gene; V was cut back by 6 bases and J by 0 bases. The CDR3 loop is CASKGQGRANYGYTF. The CDR3 DNA is TGTGCCAGCAAGGGACAGGGGAGAGCTAACTATGGCTACACCTTC.

This clone was found many times. Within the sample, other DNA sequences also encode this same CDR3. This rearrangement joins TRBV28 to TRBJ2-5; D unresolved. V lost 4 bases, J lost 3 bases, and 3 bases lay in between. The CDR3 is 11 amino acids. The germline CDR1 and CDR2 sequences are MDHEN and SYDVKM. The CDR3 spells CASSSEETQYF. CDR3 DNA sequence: TGTGCCAGCAGTTCCGAAGAGACCCAGTACTTC. The whole variable domain, remainder taken from reference TRBV28 and TRBJ2-5, is DVKVTQSSRYLVKRTGEKVFLECVQDMDHENMFWYRQDPGLGLRLIYFSYDVKMKEKGDIPEGYSVSREKKERFSLILESASTNQTSMYLCASSSEETQYFGPGTRLLVL.

V is TRBV28 and J is TRBJ1-3, with D possibly TRBD1 on 5 matching bases. The CDR3 length is 14 residues. V lost 2 bases and J lost 4, with 9 bases in between. In germline, CDR1 is MDHEN, CDR2 SYDVKM. CDR3 loop: CASSLGGAGNTIYF. DNA for the CDR3: TGTGCCAGCAGTTTAGGTGGGGCGGGAAACACCATATATTTT.

CDR3 nucleotides: TGTGCCAGCAGTCAACTTGGGGGGACAGGGAGCTACGAGCAGTACTTC. It codes for CASSQLGGTGSYEQYF. The rearrangement uses TRBV7-8 and TRBJ2-7; 9 bases align to TRBD1. V was clipped by 6 bases and J by 3 bases; unmatched bases: 12. The CDR3 consists of 16 residues. Germline values: CDR1 SGHVS, CDR2 FQNEAQ.

The chain employs TRBV30 and TRBJ2-1, with D possibly TRBD1 on 6 matching bases. The CDR3 runs 12 residues. V lost 3 bases, J lost 3 bases, and 6 bases lay in between. CDR1 is GTSNPN and CDR2 is SVGIG in the germline V gene (reference sequence). CDR3 residues: CAWRGHYNEQFF. CDR3 nucleotide sequence: TGTGCCTGGAGGGGACACTACAATGAGCAGTTCTTC.

The chain has TRBV19 and TRBJ2-7, with 9 bases lining up with TRBD1. The V gene end was trimmed by 6 bases and the J gene end by 5 bases; junction bases not matched to a gene: 8. Germline V gives CDR1 LNHDA, CDR2 SQIVND (reference sequence). The CDR3 spans 14 residues. CDR3 amino acids: CASSSGTGRHEQYF. DNA for the CDR3: TGTGCCAGTAGCTCCGGGACAGGGAGGCACGAGCAGTACTTC.

V gene TRBV6-1 combines with J gene TRBJ1-5; no clear D. V was pared by 7 bases and J by 6 bases, with 13 bases between. Germline V CDR1 and CDR2: MNHNS, SASEGT. This CDR3 contains 13 residues. In DNA, the CDR3 is TGTGCCAGCATCGGGGTGGTAAGTCAGCCCCAGCATTTT. Translation gives CASIGVVSQPQHF.

This clone has only a few counts. The chain recombines TRBV6-6 with TRBJ1-2, with 7 nucleotides matching TRBD1. The CDR3 runs to 16 residues. The trim removed 6 bases at V and 1 base at J, leaving 11 bases unmatched. In germline, CDR1 is MNHNY, CDR2 SVGAGI (reference sequence). The CDR3 nucleotides read TGTGCCAGCAGCCTAGGACAGGCCCACTATAACTATGGCTACACCTTC. Its translation: CASSLGQAHYNYGYTF.

The rearrangement uses TRBV19 and TRBJ1-1; D gene unclear. Germline CDR1 LNHDA, CDR2 SQIVND (reference sequence). The germline V and J ends were trimmed by 0 bases and 4 bases, with 12 bases remaining between them. The CDR3 contains 15 residues. CDR3 in DNA: TGTGCCAGTAGTATAGAGACCCGAAGGAGCACTGAAGCTTTCTTT. This sequence encodes CASSIETRRSTEAFF. Looking up the rest from reference TRBV19 and TRBJ1-1 gives the full variable domain: DGGITQSPKYLFRKEGQNVTLSCEQNLNHDAMYWYRQDPGQGLRLIYYSQIVNDFQKGDIAEGYSVSREKKESFPLTVTSAQKNPTAFYLCASSIETRRSTEAFFGQGTRLTVV.

This clone showed up just a few times. Other DNA sequences from this sample encode an identical CDR3 as well. CDR3 sequence reads: CASSLAGNQPQHF. DNA for the CDR3: TGTGCCAGCAGCTTGGCGGGGAACCAGCCCCAGCATTTT. The chain couples TRBV5-4 to TRBJ1-5; no firm D call. The CDR3 extends over 13 amino acids. Per the germline V gene, CDR1 is SGHNT and CDR2 is YYREEE (reference sequence). Deletions cut 0 bases from V and 7 bases from J, with 8 bases between.

This clone was counted only a few times. The chain joins TRBV4-2 to TRBJ1-4, with a possible D match to TRBD1 (5 bases). CDR1 LGHNA and CDR2 YNFKEQ come from the germline V gene. The CDR3 has 13 amino acids. V dropped 6 bases and J dropped 5 bases, with 10 bases sitting between them. This CDR3 reads CASSKQENEKLFF. CDR3 sequence (DNA): TGTGCCAGCAGTAAACAGGAAAATGAAAAACTGTTTTTT.

The rearrangement joins TRBV6-6 to TRBJ1-1, with 7 bases that match TRBD1. The germline V gene encodes CDR1 MNHNY and CDR2 SVGAGI (reference sequence). V gave up 5 bases and J gave up 0 bases; unmatched junction bases: 3. This CDR3 is 14 amino acids long. The CDR3: CASSTTGMNTEAFF. The CDR3 region has the DNA TGTGCCAGCAGTACGACAGGGATGAACACTGAAGCTTTCTTT.

The genes are TRBV4-1 and TRBJ1-1; perhaps TRBD1 as D (6 bases). Germline CDR1 and CDR2: MGHRA and YSYEKL. V gave up 6 bases and J gave up 0 bases, with 17 bases separating them. This CDR3 is 16 amino acids long. Here the CDR3 reads CASSPPPGAVNTEAFF. The DNA for the CDR3 is TGCGCCAGCAGTCCACCCCCAGGGGCGGTGAACACTGAAGCTTTCTTT.

The chain uses TRBV7-2 and TRBJ2-3, with D hard to call. Looked up from germline, CDR1 is SGHTA and CDR2 is FQGNSA. The CDR3 extends over 12 amino acids. V was clipped by 4 bases and J by 9 bases, with 11 bases between them. This chain's CDR3 is CASSSVGETQYF. Here the CDR3 DNA reads TGTGCCAGCAGCTCGGTCGGAGAGACGCAGTATTTT.

This clone was recorded a few times. The chain couples TRBV18 to TRBJ1-5; unclear D gene. Germline assignment: CDR1 KGHSH and CDR2 LQKENI. V dropped 5 bases and J dropped 0 bases, with 11 bases sitting between them. CDR3 length: 15 amino acids. CDR3 in amino acids: CASSGGQSSNQPQHF. In DNA form, the CDR3 reads TGTGCCAGCTCAGGCGGGCAGTCTAGCAATCAGCCCCAGCATTTT.

With regard to this clone: The sample has other DNA sequences that encode this CDR3 too. The chain joins TRBV18 to TRBJ2-7; no definite D call. The CDR3 loop spans 14 amino acids. The V and J ends lost 2 bases and 0 bases respectively, with 8 bases between them. Germline V CDR1 and CDR2: KGHSH, LQKENI. The CDR3 spells CASSPSSGSYEQYF. CDR3 sequence (DNA): TGTGCCAGCTCACCAAGCTCGGGCTCCTACGAGCAGTACTTC.

The chain combines TRBV6-5 with TRBJ1-2; D unresolved. With 11 bases removed from V and 0 bases from J, the gap between germline ends came to 10 bases. Germline-derived CDR1 and CDR2 are MNHEY and SVGAGI. This CDR3 has 12 amino acids. CDR3 sequence reads: CAAGSPNYGYTF. As DNA, the CDR3 is TGTGCCGCCGGGTCTCCTAACTATGGCTACACCTTC.